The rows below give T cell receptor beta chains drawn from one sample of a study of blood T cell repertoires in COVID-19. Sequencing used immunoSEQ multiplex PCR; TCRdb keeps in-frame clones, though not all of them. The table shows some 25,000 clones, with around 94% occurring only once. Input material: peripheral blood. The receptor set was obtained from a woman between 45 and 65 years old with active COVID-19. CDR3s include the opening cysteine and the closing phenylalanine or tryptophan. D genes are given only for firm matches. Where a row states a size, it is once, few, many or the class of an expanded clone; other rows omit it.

CDR3nt: TGTGCCATCGGGGACAGCTATAATTCACCCCTCCACTTT; CDR3aa: CAIGDSYNSPLHF; abundance: NA; d_gene: TRBD1; v_gene: TRBV10-3; j_gene: TRBJ1-6
CDR3nt: TGTGCCAGCAGCTCACTAGCGGGAAAAGAGACCCAGTACTTC; CDR3aa: CASSSLAGKETQYF; abundance: few; d_gene: TRBD2; v_gene: TRBV6-5; j_gene: TRBJ2-5
CDR3nt: TGTGCCAGCAGGGGGGCCGGGACAGGGTCGCGGGAGCAGTACTTC; CDR3aa: CASRGAGTGSREQYF; abundance: NA; d_gene: TRBD1; v_gene: TRBV6-5; j_gene: TRBJ2-7
CDR3nt: TGTGCCAGTAGGGCCTTGGCAGGGGGCTTAATAAATGAGCAGTTCTTC; CDR3aa: CASRALAGGLINEQFF; abundance: NA; d_gene: TRBD1; v_gene: TRBV19; j_gene: TRBJ2-1
CDR3nt: TGTGCCAGCAGCTTAAAAGGAGACCAAGAGACCCAGTACTTC; CDR3aa: CASSLKGDQETQYF; abundance: NA; d_gene: NA; v_gene: TRBV13; j_gene: TRBJ2-5
CDR3nt: TGTGCCAGCAGCGTAGGACCTCAAATGAGCGGGGCCGCCAATGAGCAGTTCTTC; CDR3aa: CASSVGPQMSGAANEQFF; abundance: NA; d_gene: TRBD2; v_gene: TRBV9; j_gene: TRBJ2-1
CDR3nt: TGTGCCATCAGTGAGTATGGGACAGTCAATCAGCCCCAGCATTTT; CDR3aa: CAISEYGTVNQPQHF; abundance: NA; d_gene: TRBD1; v_gene: TRBV10-3; j_gene: TRBJ1-5
CDR3nt: TGTGCCAGCTCACTGGGCTCTAGCACAGATACGCAGTATTTT; CDR3aa: CASSLGSSTDTQYF; abundance: NA; d_gene: NA; v_gene: TRBV18; j_gene: TRBJ2-3
CDR3nt: TGTGCCAGTAGTCCCGCCCCGGGACAGAGCTCCTACGAGCAGTACTTC; CDR3aa: CASSPAPGQSSYEQYF; abundance: NA; d_gene: TRBD1; v_gene: TRBV19; j_gene: TRBJ2-7
CDR3nt: TGTGCCAGCAGTGACCAGGGTGTGGAGCATGAAGCTTTCTTT; CDR3aa: CASSDQGVEHEAFF; abundance: once; d_gene: NA; v_gene: TRBV6-2/TRBV6-3; j_gene: TRBJ1-1
CDR3nt: TGTGCCAGCAGCCCCCAGGGGGCCGTCTCTGGAAACACCATATATTTT; CDR3aa: CASSPQGAVSGNTIYF; abundance: NA; d_gene: TRBD1; v_gene: TRBV7-9; j_gene: TRBJ1-3
CDR3nt: TGCGCCAGCAGCTTGGCGACAGGAGCTTATGGCTACACCTTC; CDR3aa: CASSLATGAYGYTF; abundance: NA; d_gene: NA; v_gene: TRBV5-1; j_gene: TRBJ1-2
CDR3nt: TGTGCCAGCAGTGTGGCGCGGGAGAGGAACGAGCAGTACTTC; CDR3aa: CASSVARERNEQYF; abundance: NA; d_gene: TRBD2; v_gene: TRBV2; j_gene: TRBJ2-7
CDR3nt: TGCGCCAGCAGCCCGGCCGGTGGCAGCGTGAACACTGAAGCTTTCTTT; CDR3aa: CASSPAGGSVNTEAFF; abundance: NA; d_gene: NA; v_gene: TRBV5-1; j_gene: TRBJ1-1
CDR3nt: TGCAGCGTCGTTACAGGATCGAGTGAAAAACTGTTTTTT; CDR3aa: CSVVTGSSEKLFF; abundance: NA; d_gene: NA; v_gene: TRBV29-1; j_gene: TRBJ1-4
CDR3nt: TGTGCCAGCAGCGTAGCTCCAGTCTCGTACCAAGAGACCCAGTACTTC; CDR3aa: CASSVAPVSYQETQYF; abundance: NA; d_gene: NA; v_gene: TRBV9; j_gene: TRBJ2-5
CDR3nt: TGTGCCAGCAGTCGGGGAGAGGGTGGCTACACCTTC; CDR3aa: CASSRGEGGYTF; abundance: NA; d_gene: NA; v_gene: TRBV3-1/TRBV3-2; j_gene: TRBJ1-2
CDR3nt: TGTGCCAGCAGCCGGGCTAGCTTGGAGACCCAGTACTTC; CDR3aa: CASSRASLETQYF; abundance: NA; d_gene: NA; v_gene: TRBV4-2; j_gene: TRBJ2-5
CDR3nt: TGTGCCACCAGTGAAGGACAGGTCGGTGGGACCCAGTACTTC; CDR3aa: CATSEGQVGGTQYF; abundance: NA; d_gene: TRBD1; v_gene: TRBV24-1; j_gene: TRBJ2-5
CDR3nt: TGCGCCAGCAGCGGGCAGATACAGGGGCACAATCAGCCCCAGCATTTT; CDR3aa: CASSGQIQGHNQPQHF; abundance: NA; d_gene: TRBD1; v_gene: TRBV5-1; j_gene: TRBJ1-5
CDR3nt: TGTGCCAGCAGTTACAGCGGACAGGGTCTACCAGATACGCAGTATTTT; CDR3aa: CASSYSGQGLPDTQYF; abundance: NA; d_gene: TRBD1; v_gene: TRBV6-5; j_gene: TRBJ2-3
CDR3nt: TGCGCCAGCAGTTCACACACCGGGACTAGCGTGAATGAGCAGTTCTTC; CDR3aa: CASSSHTGTSVNEQFF; abundance: NA; d_gene: TRBD2; v_gene: TRBV10-1; j_gene: TRBJ2-1
CDR3nt: TGTGCCAGCAGCCAAGTAGGTCCCCAGGGTGGGAACACTGAAGCTTTCTTT; CDR3aa: CASSQVGPQGGNTEAFF; abundance: NA; d_gene: NA; v_gene: TRBV3-1/TRBV3-2; j_gene: TRBJ1-1
CDR3nt: TGTGCCAGCAGCGTCGGGGGGGACTTGATCAATGAGCAGTTCTTC; CDR3aa: CASSVGGDLINEQFF; abundance: NA; d_gene: TRBD2; v_gene: TRBV9; j_gene: TRBJ2-1
CDR3nt: TGTGCCAGTCGGCTTGGACAGGGATCTACGCAGTATTTT; CDR3aa: CASRLGQGSTQYF; abundance: NA; d_gene: TRBD1; v_gene: TRBV28; j_gene: TRBJ2-3
CDR3nt: TGTGCCAGTAGTATAATCGGGGGAAGTAGGCCTGAAGCTTTCTTT; CDR3aa: CASSIIGGSRPEAFF; abundance: NA; d_gene: NA; v_gene: TRBV19; j_gene: TRBJ1-1
CDR3nt: TGTGCCAGCTCACCGCCACAGGGGTGGGGAGACACCGGGGAGCTGTTTTTT; CDR3aa: CASSPPQGWGDTGELFF; abundance: NA; d_gene: TRBD1; v_gene: TRBV18; j_gene: TRBJ2-2
CDR3nt: TGTGCCAGCAGCTTAGGGCAGGGTAGTACCTATGGCTACACCTTC; CDR3aa: CASSLGQGSTYGYTF; abundance: once; d_gene: NA; v_gene: TRBV7-2; j_gene: TRBJ1-2
CDR3nt: TGTGCCAGCAGCCGGGAGTGGGAGGTTCCCTACGAGCAGTACTTC; CDR3aa: CASSREWEVPYEQYF; abundance: NA; d_gene: NA; v_gene: TRBV7-9; j_gene: TRBJ2-7
CDR3nt: TGTGCCAGCAGCCCGGGGAACACTGAAGCTTTCTTT; CDR3aa: CASSPGNTEAFF; abundance: once; d_gene: NA; v_gene: TRBV3-1/TRBV3-2; j_gene: TRBJ1-1
CDR3nt: TGTGCCAGCAGTTTCACGGGACACCTGGGTAATGAGCAGTTCTTC; CDR3aa: CASSFTGHLGNEQFF; abundance: NA; d_gene: NA; v_gene: TRBV28; j_gene: TRBJ2-1
CDR3nt: TGTGCCAGCAGGGCAGGGAATTCAGATACGCAGTATTTT; CDR3aa: CASRAGNSDTQYF; abundance: NA; d_gene: NA; v_gene: TRBV25-1; j_gene: TRBJ2-3
CDR3nt: TGTGCCAGCAGCCCTGGACAGGGGGCTAGTGAGCAGTACTTC; CDR3aa: CASSPGQGASEQYF; abundance: NA; d_gene: TRBD1; v_gene: TRBV6-2/TRBV6-3; j_gene: TRBJ2-7
CDR3nt: TGTGCCAGCAGTGAATTAGTCCCCAGGTACTCTGGGGCCAACGTCCTGACTTTC; CDR3aa: CASSELVPRYSGANVLTF; abundance: NA; d_gene: NA; v_gene: TRBV25-1; j_gene: TRBJ2-6
CDR3nt: TGTGCCAGCAGCTTGAGGGCAGGGGAATACACTGAAGCTTTCTTT; CDR3aa: CASSLRAGEYTEAFF; abundance: NA; d_gene: NA; v_gene: TRBV5-5; j_gene: TRBJ1-1
CDR3nt: TGTGCCAGCAGCTTAGGGCGGGACAGCAACACCGGGGAGCTGTTTTTT; CDR3aa: CASSLGRDSNTGELFF; abundance: NA; d_gene: NA; v_gene: TRBV7-9; j_gene: TRBJ2-2
CDR3nt: TGTGCCAGCAGTCCCGACAGGGTATATGGCTACACCTTC; CDR3aa: CASSPDRVYGYTF; abundance: NA; d_gene: TRBD1; v_gene: TRBV5-6; j_gene: TRBJ1-2
CDR3nt: TGTGCCAGCAGCCCCGGGGGTAGCGGGGCCCCAGAGACCCAGTACTTC; CDR3aa: CASSPGGSGAPETQYF; abundance: NA; d_gene: TRBD2; v_gene: TRBV7-2; j_gene: TRBJ2-5
CDR3nt: TGTGCCAGCTCACCACCCATAATTGAACTAGCTAGGTTCGATGAGCAGTTCTTC; CDR3aa: CASSPPIIELARFDEQFF; abundance: NA; d_gene: NA; v_gene: TRBV18; j_gene: TRBJ2-1
CDR3nt: TGTGCCAGCAGCTTTGTCGCAGTCGGGGGCACTGAAGCTTTCTTT; CDR3aa: CASSFVAVGGTEAFF; abundance: NA; d_gene: NA; v_gene: TRBV7-2; j_gene: TRBJ1-1